The 18 T cell receptor beta chains below come from one sample, sequenced in a study of T cell responses to AZD1222 COVID-19 vaccine. The method was immunoSEQ multiplex PCR; TCRdb's version includes in-frame clones alone and lacks a portion of them. The data contain approximately 74,000 clones, over 65% of them singletons. Specimen: peripheral blood, collected 28 days after the second AZD1222 dose. These receptors all come from an adult who received the AZD1222 COVID-19 vaccine.

J is TRBJ1-6 and V is TRBV6-1; no firm D call. V shed 5 bases and J shed 7 bases, with 12 bases lying between them. Germline CDR1 MNHNS, CDR2 SASEGT. This CDR3 has 14 residues. In nucleotides, the CDR3 is TGTGCCAGCAGTCCCGGCATCCCGAATTCACCCCTCCACTTT. Translation: CASSPGIPNSPLHF.

The rearrangement joins TRBV11-2 to TRBJ1-6, with D hard to call. This CDR3 is 13 amino acids long. Germline V gene data show CDR1 as SGHAT and CDR2 as FQNNGV. Trimming shortened V by 0 bases and J by 8 bases, and 5 bases separated the two germline ends. The CDR3 here is CASSLEAYSPLHF. The DNA for the CDR3 is TGTGCCAGCAGCTTAGAGGCATATTCACCCCTCCACTTT.

DNA of the CDR3: TGTGCCAGCAGCCCCGGGACCCACGAGCAGTACTTC. This sequence encodes CASSPGTHEQYF. The chain couples TRBV5-5 to TRBJ2-7, with D perhaps assigned TRBD1 or TRBD2 (5 bases each). This CDR3 is built from 12 residues. The V gene's germline CDR1 is SGHKS and CDR2 YYEKEE (reference sequence). V gave up 4 bases and J gave up 5 bases, with 10 bases separating them.

This sequence joins TRBV3-1 (or the pseudogene TRBV3-2) and TRBJ2-1; D remains unclear. Germline CDR1 and CDR2: LGHDT and YNNKEL (reference sequence). CDR3 size: 15 residues. Between the trimmed V and J ends, which lost 1 base and 10 bases, there was a span of 17 bases. The CDR3 DNA sequence: TGTGCCAGCAGCCAAGGTAGGACCCTGCTAGGCGAGCAGTTCTTC. Its protein is CASSQGRTLLGEQFF.

This clone was counted a single time. The chain recombines TRBV11-2 with TRBJ2-1; D gene uncertain. V lost 10 bases and J lost 2, with 12 bases in between. This CDR3 is 13 amino acids long. CDR1 is SGHAT, CDR2 FQNNGV, per germline. CDR3 DNA: TGTGCCATCCTCCAATTCCCCTACAATGAGCAGTTCTTC. Its protein is CAILQFPYNEQFF.

This rearrangement joins TRBV9 to TRBJ1-1, with a weak D call TRBD1 (6 bases). Germline CDR1 and CDR2: SGDLS and YYNGEE. There are 14 residues in the CDR3. V was cut by 4 bases and J by 5 bases, with 15 bases left in between. The chain's CDR3 is CASSSREGGTEAFF. CDR3 coding DNA: TGTGCCAGCAGCTCCCGGGAGGGGGGTACTGAAGCTTTCTTT.

This rearrangement joins TRBV7-2 to TRBJ1-5; D ambiguous. Trimming removed 2 bases from V and 6 bases from J, with 8 bases in between. The CDR3 sequence is 13 residues long. The germline V gene has CDR1 SGHTA and CDR2 FQGNSA. CDR3 sequence reads: CASSLPPAQPQHF. Here the CDR3 DNA reads TGTGCCAGCAGCTTACCCCCCGCTCAGCCCCAGCATTTT.

The chain carries TRBV7-9 and TRBJ1-1; D gene unclear. Germline V gene data show CDR1 as SEHNR and CDR2 as FQNEAQ (reference sequence). The length of the CDR3 is 12 residues. V lost 6 bases to trimming and J lost 11 bases, with 16 bases between them. CDR3 loop: CASSESPGGAFF. CDR3 sequence (DNA): TGTGCCAGCAGTGAAAGCCCCGGAGGGGCTTTCTTT.

The V and J genes are TRBV2 and TRBJ1-2; 10 bases align to TRBD1. V shed 6 bases and J 7 bases; nucleotides not matched to a gene: 11. Per the germline V gene, CDR1 is SNHLY and CDR2 is FYNNEI. CDR3 length: 15 amino acids. This CDR3 reads CASRATDRGRGGYTF. CDR3 bases: TGTGCCAGCAGGGCCACCGACAGGGGGCGCGGTGGCTACACCTTC.

V and J are TRBV19 and TRBJ2-7, with D possibly being TRBD1 or TRBD2 (5 bases each). The V end lost 11 bases, the J end lost 6 bases, and 20 bases lay between the germline ends. CDR1 and CDR2 from the germline V gene are LNHDA and SQIVND (reference sequence). CDR3 length equals 13 residues. CDR3 in DNA: TGTGCCGGATTCGGGACCTCTTTTCTCGAGCAGTACTTC. The encoded protein is CAGFGTSFLEQYF.

The chain carries TRBV6-5 and TRBJ1-2; weak D call: TRBD1 (6 bases). Trimming cost V 7 bases and J 4 bases, with 16 bases left between them. Germline lookup yields CDR1 MNHEY and CDR2 SVGAGI. This CDR3 has 14 amino acids. DNA of the CDR3: TGTGCCAGCACCAGAAGCCGGACAGCCTATGGCTACACCTTC. It codes for CASTRSRTAYGYTF.

This clone was seen only once. The V gene is TRBV19, the J gene TRBJ1-1; TRBD1 might be the D (6 bases). Germline V lookup: CDR1 LNHDA, CDR2 SQIVND (reference sequence). The CDR3 covers 13 residues. With 7 bases removed from V and 4 bases from J, the gap between germline ends came to 13 bases. For the CDR3, the DNA is TGTGCCAGTATGCGGGGGCCGAGCACTGAAGCTTTCTTT. The encoded protein is CASMRGPSTEAFF. The whole variable domain, filled in from reference TRBV19 and TRBJ1-1, reads DGGITQSPKYLFRKEGQNVTLSCEQNLNHDAMYWYRQDPGQGLRLIYYSQIVNDFQKGDIAEGYSVSREKKESFPLTVTSAQKNPTAFYLCASMRGPSTEAFFGQGTRLTVV.

The V gene is TRBV5-1, the J gene TRBJ1-1; 7 nucleotides match TRBD1. Per germline, CDR1 SGHRS and CDR2 YFSETQ. With 4 bases clipped from V and 0 bases from J, the junction kept 6 bases outside the gene matches. The CDR3 consists of 15 residues. Here the CDR3 reads CASSRGTVMNTEAFF. CDR3 nucleotides: TGCGCCAGCAGCAGAGGGACAGTAATGAACACTGAAGCTTTCTTT.

The chain joins TRBV6-5 to TRBJ1-1; D is unresolved. Germline V gives CDR1 MNHEY, CDR2 SVGAGI. The CDR3 consists of 14 residues. V lost 0 bases and J 7 bases, leaving 12 bases between the germline ends. In DNA, the CDR3 is TGTGCCAGCAGTTACTCCGTACACAGTATTGAAGCTTTCTTT. This translates into CASSYSVHSIEAFF.

The J gene is TRBJ2-3, the V gene TRBV6-1; TRBD2 might be the D (6 bases). Per the germline V gene, CDR1 is MNHNS and CDR2 is SASEGT. Trimming took off 3 bases at V and 7 bases at J, with 23 bases between the two ends. This CDR3 is built from 17 residues. The CDR3 spells CASSDMTPRGPSNTQYF. DNA for the CDR3: TGTGCCAGCAGTGATATGACTCCGCGGGGCCCAAGCAATACGCAGTATTTT.

The chain links TRBV6-2 or TRBV6-3 to TRBJ2-1; D might be TRBD1 or TRBD2, each matching 5 bases. The CDR3 sequence is 14 residues long. Looked up from germline, CDR1 is MNHEY and CDR2 is SVGEGT. Trimming pared 2 bases from V and 5 bases from J, leaving 10 bases between. CDR3 loop: CASSYRGRDNEQFF. For the CDR3, the DNA is TGTGCCAGCAGTTACCGGGGCAGGGACAATGAGCAGTTCTTC.

The table lists this clone with a few counts. CDR3 protein: CSVEDGNQPQHF. CDR3 sequence (DNA): TGCAGCGTTGAAGATGGCAATCAGCCCCAGCATTTT. V is TRBV29-1 and J is TRBJ1-5; unclear D gene. Germline lookup yields CDR1 SQVTM and CDR2 ANQGSEA. The V gene lost 0 bases and the J gene lost 2 bases, with 2 bases spanning the gap. This CDR3 is 12 amino acids long.

This chain uses TRBV6-5 with TRBJ1-1, with D unclear. Looked up from germline, CDR1 is MNHEY and CDR2 is SVGAGI. The CDR3 covers 13 residues. V shed 1 base and J shed 5 bases, with 8 bases lying between them. The CDR3 loop reads CASSYFGETEAFF. For the CDR3, the DNA is TGTGCCAGCAGTTACTTCGGAGAGACTGAAGCTTTCTTT.